This entry is about one T cell receptor (beta chain). This sample stems from a study of CD8 T cells in Susac syndrome. The CDR3 covers 14 residues. Germline CDR1 reads LGHDT; CDR2 reads YNNKEL (reference sequence). Trimming removed 5 bases from V and 7 bases from J, with 16 bases in between. Random hexamers primed reverse transcription of about 0.45 to 1 ug RNA. TCRdb reprocessed the immunoSEQ multiplex PCR reads with MiXCR, giving one entry per CDR3 protein. This sample has approximately 180,000 distinct CDR3 sequences; 95% occur once, and the top ten carry roughly 0.095%. This receptor was taken from a human donor with multiple sclerosis. The chain has TRBV3-1 and TRBJ2-3; D may match TRBD1 or TRBD2 (5 bases each). The sample taken for sequencing was CD4+ T cells from PBMCs. The CDR3 sequence is CASSDRDLSNTQYF. The CDR3 DNA follows: TGTGCCAGCAGCGACCGGGACCTCAGTAATACGCAGTATTTT.